These 12 T cell receptor beta chains were all obtained from the same sample, sequenced in a study of T cell changes during pregnancy in multiple sclerosis (dated by TCRdb to 2018 to 2020). Preparation of the library involved the immunoSEQ multiplex PCR assay. Here the immuneACCESS table is served through TCRdb, limited to in-frame sequences with V and J called. Missing clones are a known gap in these copies; in checked studies unresolved V genes cover under half, and the rest lacks a known reason. The sample includes fewer than 140,000 clones, with about nine tenths observed a single time. The ten biggest clones cover around 1.5% of the sample. The input for sequencing was peripheral blood, taken after pregnancy. The origin of the receptors is a female donor with multiple sclerosis, enrolled in a pregnancy study.

This chain joins TRBV5-5 and TRBJ2-7, with 11 bases fitting TRBD2. The J segment lost 1 base and the V segment lost 1 base, leaving 4 bases of the junction unmatched. This CDR3 spans 16 amino acids. Germline V CDR1 and CDR2: SGHKS, YYEKEE (reference sequence). The CDR3 region has the DNA TGTGCCAGCAGCTTGAGCGGGACTAGCGGTTCCTACGAGCAGTACTTC. This codes for CASSLSGTSGSYEQYF.

This chain connects TRBV5-1 to TRBJ1-4, with 7 bases identical to TRBD1. The CDR3 runs to 14 residues. Per the germline V gene, CDR1 is SGHRS and CDR2 is YFSETQ. With V trimmed by 5 bases and J by 4 bases, 5 bases remained unmatched. CDR3 bases: TGCGCCAGCAGGGTGAGGGACAGTAATGAAAAACTGTTTTTT. Protein: CASRVRDSNEKLFF.

This chain uses TRBV11-2 with TRBJ2-7; 7 bases line up with TRBD1. The junction had 12 bases not matched to a gene; V was cut back by 7 bases and J by 3 bases. The CDR3 has 15 residues. The germline gives CDR1 SGHAT, CDR2 FQNNGV. The CDR3 coding sequence is TGTGCCAGCACCCCTGGGGCAGGGGGTTTCTACGAGCAGTACTTC. Its protein product is CASTPGAGGFYEQYF.

V gene TRBV4-2 combines with J gene TRBJ2-4, with 8 positions matching TRBD1. V lost 2 bases, J lost 0 bases, and 15 bases stayed unmatched. CDR1 is LGHNA, CDR2 YNFKEQ, per germline. The CDR3 covers 20 residues. CDR3 protein: CASSQPLQGDPSLAKNIQYF. DNA of the CDR3: TGTGCCAGCAGCCAACCCTTACAGGGGGATCCGTCATTAGCCAAAAACATTCAGTACTTC.

The J gene is TRBJ2-2, the V gene TRBV18; D may be TRBD2 (7 bases). Between the trimmed V and J ends, which lost 1 base and 0 bases, there was a span of 9 bases. The germline V gene encodes CDR1 KGHSH and CDR2 LQKENI. CDR3 length: 16 amino acids. CDR3 in DNA: TGTGCCAGCTCACCACGCGGGGGCCCGAACACCGGGGAGCTGTTTTTT. Translation gives CASSPRGGPNTGELFF.

The rearrangement joins TRBV30 to TRBJ1-1, with unresolved D. Per the germline V gene, CDR1 is GTSNPN and CDR2 is SVGIG (reference sequence). With 5 bases removed from V and 3 bases from J, the gap between germline ends came to 16 bases. The CDR3 extends over 14 amino acids. The CDR3 spells CAWRYQEEYTEAFF. CDR3 coding DNA: TGTGCCTGGCGTTATCAGGAGGAATACACTGAAGCTTTCTTT.

This clone occurred once. The chain is built from TRBV6-5 and TRBJ2-2; D is possibly TRBD2 (6 bases). This CDR3 comprises 15 residues. V was trimmed by 6 bases and J by 4 bases, leaving 15 bases between them. In germline, CDR1 is MNHEY, CDR2 SVGAGI. CDR3 sequence (DNA): TGTGCCAGCAGCCGTTTCGGGGGTGGCACCGGGGAGCTGTTTTTT. As protein: CASSRFGGGTGELFF.

This clone was seen only a few times. The genes are TRBV5-6 and TRBJ1-1, with D possibly TRBD1 on 6 matching bases. The CDR3 length is 15 residues. Trimming stripped 2 bases from V and 0 bases from J, with 11 bases between. Germline V gene sequence: CDR1 SGHDT, CDR2 YYEEEE. CDR3 bases: TGTGCCAGCAGCTTTACGGGACAAGTGAACACTGAAGCTTTCTTT. Amino acid sequence: CASSFTGQVNTEAFF.

The V gene is TRBV5-1, the J gene TRBJ2-7; 13 bases are shared with TRBD2. The junction had 12 bases not matched to a gene; V was cut back by 4 bases and J by 5 bases. Germline loops: CDR1 SGHRS, CDR2 YFSETQ. The CDR3 consists of 17 residues. The CDR3 region has the DNA TGCGCCAGCAGCCTCCCAACTAGCGGGAGGGCCTGGGACGAGCAGTACTTC. It encodes CASSLPTSGRAWDEQYF.

This chain uses TRBV5-4 with TRBJ2-5; D is possibly TRBD2 (5 bases). The CDR3 is made up of 15 amino acids. Germline CDR1 and CDR2: SGHNT and YYREEE (reference sequence). Trimming took off 2 bases at V and 2 bases at J, with 13 bases between the two ends. CDR3 in DNA: TGTGCCAGCAGCTTAGGACTGTCTACACAAGAGACCCAGTACTTC. As protein: CASSLGLSTQETQYF.

The chain couples TRBV19 to TRBJ2-3, with 7 bases lining up with TRBD2. Per germline, CDR1 LNHDA and CDR2 SQIVND (reference sequence). V dropped 3 bases and J dropped 5; count of bases not matched to a gene: 5. The CDR3 loop spans 14 amino acids. CDR3 DNA: TGTGCCAGTAGTATTTGGGGGAGGGGAGATACGCAGTATTTT. Residues: CASSIWGRGDTQYF.

The V and J genes are TRBV5-1 and TRBJ1-3, with D unclear. Trimming took 4 bases from V and 3 from J, leaving 14 bases between them. This CDR3 comprises 15 residues. CDR1 is SGHRS, CDR2 YFSETQ, per germline. The CDR3, as DNA: TGCGCCAGCAGCCCGTTTAATCGCGGTGGAAACACCATATATTTT. This sequence encodes CASSPFNRGGNTIYF.